This T cell receptor (beta chain) was observed in a study of blood T cell repertoires in COVID-19. Study-wide context: COVID-19 samples, acute and convalescent, were from the United States, Italy and Spain. Sources were T cells, B-cell-depleted T cells, or PBMCs; the material itself was cDNA or gDNA.

TCRdb's copy holds only in-frame clones and misses some; the assay was immunoSEQ multiplex PCR. The data contain fewer than 60,000 clones, roughly 88% of them seen just once; the ten biggest clones take up roughly 13%. V was shortened by 0 bases and J by 0 bases, with 10 bases between the two germline ends. This CDR3 contains 16 residues. Germline lookup yields CDR1 SGHRS and CDR2 YFSETQ. The sequence was obtained from a human donor with active COVID-19. The donor label of this sample is uncertain. The material sequenced was peripheral blood. The rearrangement links TRBV5-1 to TRBJ1-3; D not certain. The CDR3 region has the DNA TGCGCCAGCAGCTTGGAGCTACCGAGCTCTGGAAACACCATATATTTT. It translates to CASSLELPSSGNTIYF. The full variable domain, its missing parts supplied by reference TRBV5-1 and TRBJ1-3, is KAGVTQTPRYLIKTRGQQVTLSCSPISGHRSVSWYQQTPGQGLQFLFEYFSETQRNKGNFPGRFSGRQFSNSRSEMNVSTLELGDSALYLCASSLELPSSGNTIYFGEGSWLTVV.